This TCR beta chain comes out of a study of shared clonotypes between healthy human individuals. Measured with immunoSEQ multiplex PCR; TCRdb has only the in-frame clones, and not every one. The repertoire holds 1,400,000 or so clones, 97% to 99% seen once, with about 0.35% in the top ten. Unmatched junction bases numbered 5, after V lost 2 bases and J lost 4 bases. CDR3 length equals 15 residues. Germline-derived CDR1 and CDR2 are MNHEY and SVGAGI. The source is a man younger than 40 in good health. The sample was naive CD4+ T cells sorted from blood. Sample subset: CD45RA+ positively selected. The chain joins TRBV6-5 to TRBJ1-5; the match to TRBD1 covers 7 bases. Here the CDR3 reads CASSYRGTANQPQHF. CDR3 DNA: TGTGCCAGCAGTTACCGAGGGACAGCAAATCAGCCCCAGCATTTT.